This T cell receptor beta chain was captured in a study of blood T cell repertoires in COVID-19. Overall study context: Acute-phase and convalescent COVID-19 samples originated in the United States, Italy and Spain.

Original data processing: How many nucleated cells were present was estimated from reference gene primer amplification. Using immunoSEQ multiplex PCR, the repertoire was profiled, and TCRdb retains in-frame clones only, with some absent. Clone size and V and J calls were adopted from that table, with D and trimming inferred from the DNA. Of approximately 350,000 clones in the sample, 75% to 90% were seen once. Patients at the Seattle site were enrolled during active infection and followed longitudinally. Sequences were obtained from peripheral blood. The TCR comes from a woman aged 60-70 years with COVID-19, enrolled during active disease.

CDR3 sequence (DNA): TGTGCCAGCAGTACCCAAACAGGGAGTAATACGCAGTATTTT. Encoded protein: CASSTQTGSNTQYF. The V gene is TRBV6-5, the J gene TRBJ2-3, with D maybe TRBD1 (6 bases). The CDR3 loop spans 14 amino acids. CDR1 is MNHEY and CDR2 is SVGAGI in the germline V gene. The ends were cut back, 5 bases at V and 7 bases at J, with 16 bases in the middle.